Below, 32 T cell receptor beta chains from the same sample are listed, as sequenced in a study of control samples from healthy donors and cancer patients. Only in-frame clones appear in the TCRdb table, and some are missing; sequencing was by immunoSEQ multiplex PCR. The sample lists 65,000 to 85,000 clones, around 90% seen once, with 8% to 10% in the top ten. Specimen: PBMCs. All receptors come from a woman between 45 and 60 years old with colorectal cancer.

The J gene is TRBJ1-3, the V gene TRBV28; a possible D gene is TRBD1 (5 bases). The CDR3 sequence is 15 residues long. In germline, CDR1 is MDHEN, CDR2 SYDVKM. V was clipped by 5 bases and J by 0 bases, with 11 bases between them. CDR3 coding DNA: TGTGCCAGCAGTCGAGGGGCCCACTCTGGAAACACCATATATTTT. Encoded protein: CASSRGAHSGNTIYF.

The CDR3 loop is CASSRAGGGTLAGELFF. CDR3 in DNA: TGTGCCAGCAGCCGTGCGGGCGGGGGTACCTTAGCCGGGGAGCTGTTTTTT. The V call is TRBV11-3, the J call TRBJ2-2; 7 bases fit TRBD2. V shed 5 bases and J 6 bases; nucleotides not matched to a gene: 15. Germline assignment: CDR1 SGHNT and CDR2 YENEEA. The CDR3 is 17 amino acids.

CDR3 sequence: CASSSGPWGYTEAFF. CDR3 DNA sequence: TGTGCCAGTAGTTCAGGACCCTGGGGGTACACTGAAGCTTTCTTT. This chain links TRBV19 with TRBJ1-1; D perhaps matches TRBD1 (5 bases). CDR1 is LNHDA, CDR2 SQIVND, per germline (reference sequence). V was clipped by 5 bases and J by 3 bases, with 16 bases between them. The CDR3 runs to 15 residues.

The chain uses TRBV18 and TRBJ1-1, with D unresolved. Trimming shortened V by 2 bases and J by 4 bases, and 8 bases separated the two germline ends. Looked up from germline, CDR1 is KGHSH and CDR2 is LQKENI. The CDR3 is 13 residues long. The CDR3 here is CASSPGEGTEAFF. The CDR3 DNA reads TGTGCCAGCTCACCAGGGGAAGGCACTGAAGCTTTCTTT.

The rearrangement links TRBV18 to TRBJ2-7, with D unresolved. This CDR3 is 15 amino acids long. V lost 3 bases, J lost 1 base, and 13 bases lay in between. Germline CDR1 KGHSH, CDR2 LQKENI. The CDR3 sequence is CASSPFRAESYEQYV. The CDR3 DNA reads TGTGCCAGCTCACCTTTTAGGGCGGAATCCTACGAGCAGTACGTC.

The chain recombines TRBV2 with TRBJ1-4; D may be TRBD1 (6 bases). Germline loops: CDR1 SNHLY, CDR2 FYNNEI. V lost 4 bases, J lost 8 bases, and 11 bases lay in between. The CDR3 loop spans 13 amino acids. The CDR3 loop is CASSARGVEKLFF. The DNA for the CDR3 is TGTGCCAGCAGTGCCAGGGGAGTCGAAAAACTGTTTTTT. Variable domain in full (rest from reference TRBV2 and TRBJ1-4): EPEVTQTPSHQVTQMGQEVILRCVPISNHLYFYWYRQILGQKVEFLVSFYNNEISEKSEIFDDQFSVERPDGSNFTLKIRSTKLEDSAMYFCASSARGVEKLFFGSGTQLSVL.

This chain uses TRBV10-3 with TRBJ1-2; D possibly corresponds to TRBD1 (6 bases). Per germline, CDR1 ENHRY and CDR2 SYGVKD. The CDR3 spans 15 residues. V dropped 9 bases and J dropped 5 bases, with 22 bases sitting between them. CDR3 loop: CAIQRGGHLPYGYTF. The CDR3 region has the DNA TGTGCCATTCAAAGGGGGGGACACCTCCCTTATGGCTACACCTTC.

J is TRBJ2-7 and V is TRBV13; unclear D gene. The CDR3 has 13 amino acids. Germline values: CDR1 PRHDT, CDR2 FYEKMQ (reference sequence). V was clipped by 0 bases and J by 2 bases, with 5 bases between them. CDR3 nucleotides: TGTGCCAGCAGCTTAGGGCCAGCCTACGAGCAGTACGTC. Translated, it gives CASSLGPAYEQYV.

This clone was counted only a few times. The CDR3 loop reads CASSHRSTGYITEAFF. CDR3 sequence (DNA): TGTGCCAGCAGCCACCGCTCGACAGGGTACATCACTGAAGCTTTCTTT. The J gene is TRBJ1-1, the V gene TRBV3-1 (or the pseudogene TRBV3-2); 7 nucleotides match TRBD1. In germline, CDR1 is LGHDT, CDR2 YNNKEL (reference sequence). Trimming took 3 bases from V and 4 from J; bases not matched to a gene: 11. The CDR3 sequence is 16 residues long.

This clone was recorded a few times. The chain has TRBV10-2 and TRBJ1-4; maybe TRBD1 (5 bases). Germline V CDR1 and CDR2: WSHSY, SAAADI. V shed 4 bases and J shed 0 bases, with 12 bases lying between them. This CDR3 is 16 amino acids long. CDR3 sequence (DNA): TGCGCCAGCAGTGGAGGGGCCCTGGCAACTAATGAAAAACTGTTTTTT. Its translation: CASSGGALATNEKLFF.

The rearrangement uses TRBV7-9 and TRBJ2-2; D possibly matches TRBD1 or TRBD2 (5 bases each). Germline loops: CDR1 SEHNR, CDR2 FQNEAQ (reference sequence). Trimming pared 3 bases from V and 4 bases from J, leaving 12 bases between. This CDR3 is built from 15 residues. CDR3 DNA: TGTGCCAGCAGCTTCGGAGAGGGGTCCACCGGGGAGCTGTTTTTT. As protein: CASSFGEGSTGELFF.

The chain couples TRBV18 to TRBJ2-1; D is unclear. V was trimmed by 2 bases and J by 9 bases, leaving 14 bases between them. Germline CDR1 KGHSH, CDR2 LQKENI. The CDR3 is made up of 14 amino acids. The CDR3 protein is CASSPGLAVSEQFF. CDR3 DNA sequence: TGTGCCAGCTCACCAGGGCTTGCTGTAAGTGAGCAGTTCTTC.

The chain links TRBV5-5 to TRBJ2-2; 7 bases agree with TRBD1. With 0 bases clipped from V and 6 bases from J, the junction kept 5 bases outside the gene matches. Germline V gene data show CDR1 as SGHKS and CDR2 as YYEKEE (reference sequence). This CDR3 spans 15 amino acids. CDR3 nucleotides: TGTGCCAGCAGCTTGGGACAGGGCTACTCCGGGGAGCTGTTTTTT. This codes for CASSLGQGYSGELFF.

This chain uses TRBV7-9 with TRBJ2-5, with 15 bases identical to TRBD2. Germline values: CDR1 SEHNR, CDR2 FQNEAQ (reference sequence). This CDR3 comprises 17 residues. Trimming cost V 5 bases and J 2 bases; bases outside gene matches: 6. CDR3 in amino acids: CASSPGLAGGIQETQYF. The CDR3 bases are TGTGCCAGCAGCCCGGGACTAGCGGGGGGTATACAAGAGACCCAGTACTTC.

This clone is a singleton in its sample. DNA of the CDR3: TGCGCCAGCAGCAGGGGTCAAGAGTCGGGAGGCACAGATACGCAGTATTTT. Amino acids: CASSRGQESGGTDTQYF. This sequence joins TRBV5-1 and TRBJ2-3; the D gene is possibly TRBD2 (6 bases). Trimming removed 4 bases at V and 1 base at J, with 19 bases between. Germline CDR1 and CDR2: SGHRS and YFSETQ. The CDR3 extends over 17 amino acids.

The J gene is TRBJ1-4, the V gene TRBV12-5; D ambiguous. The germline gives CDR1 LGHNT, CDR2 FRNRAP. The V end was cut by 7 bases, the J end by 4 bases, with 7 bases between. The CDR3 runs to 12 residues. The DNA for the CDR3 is TGTGCTAGTGAACTGAATAATGAAAAACTGTTTTTT. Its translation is CASELNNEKLFF.

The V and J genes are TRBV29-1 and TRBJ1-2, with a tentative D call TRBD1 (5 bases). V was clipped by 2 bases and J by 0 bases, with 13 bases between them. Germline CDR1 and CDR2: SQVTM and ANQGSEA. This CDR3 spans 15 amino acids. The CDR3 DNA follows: TGCAGCGTTGAACGGGGGGGTGGAGCTAACTATGGCTACACCTTC. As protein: CSVERGGGANYGYTF.

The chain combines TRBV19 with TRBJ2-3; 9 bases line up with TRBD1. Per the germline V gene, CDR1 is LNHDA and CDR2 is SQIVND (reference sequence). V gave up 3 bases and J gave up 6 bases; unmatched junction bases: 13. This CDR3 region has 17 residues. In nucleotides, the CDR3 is TGTGCCAGTAGTATTCAAGGGACAGGGACATCGATGGATACGCAGTATTTT. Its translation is CASSIQGTGTSMDTQYF.

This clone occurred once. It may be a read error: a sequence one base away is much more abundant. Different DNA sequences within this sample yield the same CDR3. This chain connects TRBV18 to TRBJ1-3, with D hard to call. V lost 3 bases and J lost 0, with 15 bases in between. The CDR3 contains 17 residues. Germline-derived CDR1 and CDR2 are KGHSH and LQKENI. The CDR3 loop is CASSPPLLVRSGNTIYF. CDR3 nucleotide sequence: TGTGCCAGCTCACCGCCGCTGCTAGTCCGCTCTGGAAACACCATATATTTT.

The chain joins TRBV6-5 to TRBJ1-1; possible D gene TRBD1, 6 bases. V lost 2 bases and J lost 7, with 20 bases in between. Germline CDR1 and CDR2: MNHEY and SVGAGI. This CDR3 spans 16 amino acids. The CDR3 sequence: CASSYQQGGPAGEAFF. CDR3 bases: TGTGCCAGCAGTTACCAACAAGGGGGTCCAGCTGGTGAAGCTTTCTTT.

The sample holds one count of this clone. In DNA, the CDR3 is TGTGCCAGCAGCGCCAGGGGCCGAGAGACCCAGTACTTC. It specifies CASSARGRETQYF. The chain is built from TRBV3-1 (or the pseudogene TRBV3-2) and TRBJ2-5; D might be TRBD1 (6 bases). Germline values: CDR1 LGHDT, CDR2 YNNKEL (reference sequence). This CDR3 contains 13 residues. Trimming shortened V by 5 bases and J by 4 bases, and 11 bases separated the two germline ends.

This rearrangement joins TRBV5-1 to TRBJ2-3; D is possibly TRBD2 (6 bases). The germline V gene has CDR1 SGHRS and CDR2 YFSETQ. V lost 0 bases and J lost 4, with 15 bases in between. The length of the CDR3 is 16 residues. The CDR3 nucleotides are TGCGCCAGCAGCTTGGCTGGGCGGGGAAGGGCAGATACGCAGTATTTT. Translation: CASSLAGRGRADTQYF.

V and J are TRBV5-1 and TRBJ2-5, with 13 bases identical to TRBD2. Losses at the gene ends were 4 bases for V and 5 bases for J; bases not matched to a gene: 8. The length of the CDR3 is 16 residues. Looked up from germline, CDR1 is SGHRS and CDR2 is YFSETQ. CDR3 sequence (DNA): TGCGCCAGCAGCGCAGGACTAGCGGGGGCTGGGGAGACCCAGTACTTC. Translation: CASSAGLAGAGETQYF.

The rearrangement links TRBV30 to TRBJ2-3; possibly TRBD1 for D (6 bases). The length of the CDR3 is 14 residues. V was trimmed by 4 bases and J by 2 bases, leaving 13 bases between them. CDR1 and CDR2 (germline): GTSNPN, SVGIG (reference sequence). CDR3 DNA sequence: TGTGCCTGGACTTATGGACAGTACACAGATACGCAGTATTTT. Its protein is CAWTYGQYTDTQYF.

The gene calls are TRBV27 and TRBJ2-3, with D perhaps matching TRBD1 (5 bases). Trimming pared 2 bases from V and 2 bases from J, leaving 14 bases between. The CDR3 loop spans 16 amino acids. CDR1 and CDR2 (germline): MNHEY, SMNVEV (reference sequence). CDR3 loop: CASSLRSRTYTDTQYF. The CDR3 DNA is TGTGCCAGCAGTTTACGGTCCAGGACATACACAGATACGCAGTATTTT.

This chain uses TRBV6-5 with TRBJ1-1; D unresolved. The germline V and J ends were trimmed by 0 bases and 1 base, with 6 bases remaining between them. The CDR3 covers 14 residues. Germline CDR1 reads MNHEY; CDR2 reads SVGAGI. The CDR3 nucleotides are TGTGCCAGCAGTTACTCGGTTCCGAACACTGAAGCTTTCTTT. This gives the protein CASSYSVPNTEAFF.

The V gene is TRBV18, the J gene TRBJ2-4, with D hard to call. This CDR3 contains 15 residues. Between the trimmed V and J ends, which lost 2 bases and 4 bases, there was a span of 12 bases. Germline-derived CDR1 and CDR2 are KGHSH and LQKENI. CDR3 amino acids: CASSPGKGGKNIQYF. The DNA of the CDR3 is TGTGCCAGCTCACCAGGAAAGGGCGGAAAAAACATTCAGTACTTC. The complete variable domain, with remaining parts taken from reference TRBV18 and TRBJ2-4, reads NAGVMQNPRHLVRRRGQEARLRCSPMKGHSHVYWYRQLPEEGLKFMVYLQKENIIDESGMPKERFSAEFPKEGPSILRIQQVVRGDSAAYFCASSPGKGGKNIQYFGAGTRLSVL.

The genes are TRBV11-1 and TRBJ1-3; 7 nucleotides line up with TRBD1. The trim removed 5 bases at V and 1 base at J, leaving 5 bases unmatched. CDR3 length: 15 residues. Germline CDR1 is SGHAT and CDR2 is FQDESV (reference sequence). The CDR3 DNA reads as TGTGCCAGCAGCCTGGGACAGCAATCTGGAAACACCATATATTTT. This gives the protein CASSLGQQSGNTIYF.

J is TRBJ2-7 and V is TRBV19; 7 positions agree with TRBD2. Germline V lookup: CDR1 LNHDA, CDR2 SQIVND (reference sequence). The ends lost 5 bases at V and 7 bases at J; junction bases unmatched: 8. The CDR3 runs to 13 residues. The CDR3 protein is CASSPQTGGEQYV. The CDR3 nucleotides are TGTGCCAGTAGTCCCCAAACCGGGGGGGAGCAGTACGTC.

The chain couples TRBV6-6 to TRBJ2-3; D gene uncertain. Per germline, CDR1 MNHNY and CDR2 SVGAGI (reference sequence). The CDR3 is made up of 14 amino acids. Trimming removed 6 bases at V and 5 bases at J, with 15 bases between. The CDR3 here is CASRPTGLGDTQYF. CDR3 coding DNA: TGTGCCAGCAGACCTACCGGCTTAGGAGATACGCAGTATTTT.

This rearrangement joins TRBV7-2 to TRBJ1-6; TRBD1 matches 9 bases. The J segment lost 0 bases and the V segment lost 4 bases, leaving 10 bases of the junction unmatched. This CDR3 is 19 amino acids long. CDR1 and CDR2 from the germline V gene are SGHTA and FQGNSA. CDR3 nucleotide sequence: TGTGCCAGCAGCTCGAACAGACAGGGGGTGGGCTCCTATAATTCACCCCTCCACTTT. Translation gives CASSSNRQGVGSYNSPLHF. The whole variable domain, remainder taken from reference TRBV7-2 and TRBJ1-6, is GAGVSQSPSNKVTEKGKDVELRCDPISGHTALYWYRQSLGQGLEFLIYFQGNSAPDKSGLPSDRFSAERTGGSVSTLTIQRTQQEDSAVYLCASSSNRQGVGSYNSPLHFGNGTRLTVT.

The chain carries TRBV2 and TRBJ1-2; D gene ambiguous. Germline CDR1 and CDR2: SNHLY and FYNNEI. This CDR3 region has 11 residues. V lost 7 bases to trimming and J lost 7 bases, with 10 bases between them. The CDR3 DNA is TGTGCCAGCACGCCGGAGGGTGGCTACACCTTC. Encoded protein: CASTPEGGYTF. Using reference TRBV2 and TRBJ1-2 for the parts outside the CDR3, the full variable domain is EPEVTQTPSHQVTQMGQEVILRCVPISNHLYFYWYRQILGQKVEFLVSFYNNEISEKSEIFDDQFSVERPDGSNFTLKIRSTKLEDSAMYFCASTPEGGYTFGSGTRLTVV.